Listed here is a single TCR beta chain. J gave up 4 bases and V 5 bases, and 4 bases lay outside the gene matches. Germline V gives CDR1 SGHRS, CDR2 YFSETQ. The CDR3 runs to 14 residues. This entry comes from a study of T cells after yellow fever vaccination. From the 5' RACE reads, TCRdb called clonotypes with MiXCR, one entry per CDR3 protein. The sample lists some 560,000 distinct CDR3 sequences; roughly a sixth were seen once. The chain links TRBV5-1 to TRBJ2-2; 8 bases are shared with TRBD2. This sample comprised PBMCs, obtained 5 to 6 days after the first yellow fever vaccination. The receptor was isolated from a man between 18 and 29 years old who received the YFV17D yellow fever vaccine. The CDR3 nucleotides read TGCGCCAGCAGGCTTCGGGGGGGCACCGGGGAGCTGTTTTTT. Protein sequence: CASRLRGGTGELFF.